The source of this T cell receptor beta chain is a study of blood T cell repertoires in COVID-19. Study details: PBMCs, B-cell-depleted T cells, or T cells were the source of the cDNA or gDNA that made up the material.

Some clones are missing from TCRdb's copy, which holds only in-frame ones; the method was immunoSEQ multiplex PCR. The table includes about 190,000 clones, approximately 85% detected once. Germline assignment: CDR1 KGHSH and CDR2 LQKENI. The length of the CDR3 is 15 residues. V was cut by 3 bases and J by 5 bases, with 14 bases left in between. The rearrangement joins TRBV18 to TRBJ2-1; D might be TRBD2 (5 bases). The source is a woman in her 70s with active or convalescent COVID-19. The sequencing input was peripheral blood. Here the CDR3 DNA reads TGTGCCAGCTCACCGCTACTAGTTGGGGACAATGAGCAGTTCTTC. Its translation is CASSPLLVGDNEQFF.